Detailed here is one T cell receptor beta chain. The data are from a study of blood T cell repertoires in COVID-19. CDR3 length: 24 amino acids. Sequenced by immunoSEQ multiplex PCR; TCRdb stores in-frame clones only, minus some. There are approximately 220,000 clones in the sample; over 70% occur only once, and about 7.4% lies in the top ten. The sample taken for sequencing was peripheral blood. The TCR comes from a woman aged 45-60 years with acute or convalescent COVID-19. The rearrangement joins TRBV21-1 to TRBJ2-1; TRBD2 is the table's D call and was not checked against the DNA. TRBV21-1 is termed a pseudogene. CDR3 sequence reads: CASSKGFRGVGFNDSVPWGNEQFF. Here the CDR3 DNA reads TGTGCCAGCAGCAAAGGTTTTCGGGGGGTGGGTTTCAACGATTCGGTGCCGTGGGGGAATGAGCAGTTCTTC.